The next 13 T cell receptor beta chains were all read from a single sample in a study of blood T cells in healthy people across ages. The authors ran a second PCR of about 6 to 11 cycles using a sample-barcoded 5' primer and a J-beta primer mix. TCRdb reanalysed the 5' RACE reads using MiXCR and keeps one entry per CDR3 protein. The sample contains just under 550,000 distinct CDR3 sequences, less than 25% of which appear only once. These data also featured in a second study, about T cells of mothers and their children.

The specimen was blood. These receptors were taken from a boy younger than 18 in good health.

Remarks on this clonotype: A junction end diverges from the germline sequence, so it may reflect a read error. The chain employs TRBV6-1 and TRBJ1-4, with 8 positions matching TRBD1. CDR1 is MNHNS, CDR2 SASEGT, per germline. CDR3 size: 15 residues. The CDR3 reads CASSGRGRRDEKLFF. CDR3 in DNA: TGTGCCAGTAGTGGCAGGGGGCGTCGGGATGAAAAATTGTTTTTT.

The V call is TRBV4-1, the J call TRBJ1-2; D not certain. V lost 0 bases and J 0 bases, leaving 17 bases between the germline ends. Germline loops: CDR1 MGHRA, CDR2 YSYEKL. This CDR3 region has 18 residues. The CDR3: CASSQEPLPSAANYGYTF. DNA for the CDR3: TGCGCCAGCAGCCAAGAACCTTTACCTTCCGCGGCTAACTATGGCTACACCTTC.

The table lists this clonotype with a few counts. Here the CDR3 reads CASSPSGAYGYTF. The CDR3 DNA reads TGTGCCAGCAGCCCTTCAGGGGCCTATGGCTACACCTTC. J is TRBJ1-2 and V is TRBV28; tentatively, D is TRBD1 (6 bases). This CDR3 contains 13 residues. V shed 6 bases and J shed 4 bases, with 12 bases lying between them. Germline V lookup: CDR1 MDHEN, CDR2 SYDVKM.

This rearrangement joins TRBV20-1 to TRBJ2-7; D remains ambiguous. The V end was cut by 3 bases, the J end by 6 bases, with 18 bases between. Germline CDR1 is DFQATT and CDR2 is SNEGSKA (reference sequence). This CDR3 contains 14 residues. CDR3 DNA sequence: TGCAGTGCTAGTCGTGTCGGGTTTACCTGCGAGCAGTACTTC. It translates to CSASRVGFTCEQYF.

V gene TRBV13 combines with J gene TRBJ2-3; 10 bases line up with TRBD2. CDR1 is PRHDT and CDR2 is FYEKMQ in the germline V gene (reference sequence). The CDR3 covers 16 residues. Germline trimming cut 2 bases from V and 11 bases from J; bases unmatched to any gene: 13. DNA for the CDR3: TGTGCCAGCAGCTTACTAGCGGGAGCCCAAGGTTCTCGGCAGTATTTT. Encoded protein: CASSLLAGAQGSRQYF.

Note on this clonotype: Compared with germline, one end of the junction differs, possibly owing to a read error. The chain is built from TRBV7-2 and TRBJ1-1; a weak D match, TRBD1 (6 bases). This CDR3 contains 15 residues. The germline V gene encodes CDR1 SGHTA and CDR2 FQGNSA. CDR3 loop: CASRPRVTGYTEAFF. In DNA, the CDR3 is TGTGCCAGCAGGCCGAGGGTAACAGGGTACACTGAGGCTTTCTTT. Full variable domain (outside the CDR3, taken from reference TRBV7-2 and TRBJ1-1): GAGVSQSPSNKVTEKGKDVELRCDPISGHTALYWYRQSLGQGLEFLIYFQGNSAPDKSGLPSDRFSAERTGGSVSTLTIQRTQQEDSAVYLCASRPRVTGYTEAFFGQGTRLTVV.

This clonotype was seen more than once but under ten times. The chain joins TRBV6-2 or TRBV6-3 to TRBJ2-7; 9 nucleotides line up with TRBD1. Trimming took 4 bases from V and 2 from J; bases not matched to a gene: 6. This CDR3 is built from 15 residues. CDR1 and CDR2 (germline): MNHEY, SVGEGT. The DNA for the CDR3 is TGTGCCAGCAGTTCCCGGGACAGGGTCGCCTACGAGCAGTACTTC. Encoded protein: CASSSRDRVAYEQYF.

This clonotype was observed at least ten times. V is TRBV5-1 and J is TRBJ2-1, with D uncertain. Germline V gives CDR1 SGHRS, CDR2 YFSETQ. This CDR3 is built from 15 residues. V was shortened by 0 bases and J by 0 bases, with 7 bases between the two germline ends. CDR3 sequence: CASSLDQSSYNEQFF. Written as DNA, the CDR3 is TGCGCCAGCAGCTTGGACCAGAGCTCCTACAATGAGCAGTTCTTC.

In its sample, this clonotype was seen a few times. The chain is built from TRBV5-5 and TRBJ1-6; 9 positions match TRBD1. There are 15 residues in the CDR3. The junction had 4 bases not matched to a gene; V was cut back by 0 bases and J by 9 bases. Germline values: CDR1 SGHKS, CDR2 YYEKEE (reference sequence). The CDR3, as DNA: TGTGCCAGCAGCTTGGCTACAGGGGGCGGTTCACCCCTCCACTTT. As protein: CASSLATGGGSPLHF.

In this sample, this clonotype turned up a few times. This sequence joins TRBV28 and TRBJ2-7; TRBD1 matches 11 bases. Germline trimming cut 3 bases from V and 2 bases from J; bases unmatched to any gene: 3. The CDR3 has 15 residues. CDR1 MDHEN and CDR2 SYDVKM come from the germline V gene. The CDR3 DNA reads TGTGCCAGCAGTTTCATGGGACAGGGGGCCTACGAGCAGTACTTC. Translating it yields CASSFMGQGAYEQYF.

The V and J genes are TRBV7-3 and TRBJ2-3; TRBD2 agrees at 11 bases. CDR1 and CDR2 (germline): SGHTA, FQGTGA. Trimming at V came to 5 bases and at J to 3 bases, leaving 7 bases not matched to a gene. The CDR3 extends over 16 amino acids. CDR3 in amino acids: CASSLLAGGITDTQYF. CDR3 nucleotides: TGTGCCAGCAGCCTTCTAGCGGGAGGTATAACAGATACGCAGTATTTT.

The CDR3 spells CASSYPGGLETQYF. The DNA for the CDR3 is TGTGCCAGCAGTTATCCGGGGGGGTTAGAGACCCAGTACTTC. The chain employs TRBV6-5 and TRBJ2-5; 8 nucleotides agree with TRBD2. Per germline, CDR1 MNHEY and CDR2 SVGAGI. The CDR3 is 14 residues long. The ends lost 3 bases at V and 4 bases at J; junction bases unmatched: 4.

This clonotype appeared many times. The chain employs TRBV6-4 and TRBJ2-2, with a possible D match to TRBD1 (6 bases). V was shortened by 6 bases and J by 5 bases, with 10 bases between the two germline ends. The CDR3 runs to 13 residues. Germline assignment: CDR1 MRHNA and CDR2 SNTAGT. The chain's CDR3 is CASSAGTTGELFF. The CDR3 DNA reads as TGTGCCAGCAGCGCCGGGACAACCGGGGAGCTGTTTTTT.